This is a list of T cell receptor beta chains from one sample in a study of response to subunit inactivated influenza vaccine. TCRdb reanalysed the RT-PCR reads using MiXCR and keeps one entry per CDR3 protein. The sample gives a few hundred thousand distinct CDR3 sequences, roughly 7.6% of which show up once; around 12% is in the top ten. The sequencing used PBMCs from blood, collected around 25 months after vaccination. The receptors were sampled from a man aged 50 to 69 who received an inactivated influenza vaccine. Both conserved end residues are part of each CDR3. The D gene is left open where the match is weak. Rows give clone size only sometimes, using once, few, many, or a class for an expanded clone.

J	size	V	D	CDR3	DNA
TRBJ2-3	few	TRBV2	TRBD1	CASSADRVGDTQYF	TGTGCCAGCAGTGCAGACAGGGTTGGAGATACGCAGTATTTT
TRBJ1-5	many	TRBV29-1	.	CSVAGGGQPQHF	TGCAGCGTTGCTGGGGGAGGGCAGCCCCAGCATTTT
TRBJ2-2	few	TRBV9	.	CASSSAPNGELFF	TGTGCCAGCAGCTCCGCACCCAACGGGGAGCTGTTTTTT
TRBJ2-1	.	TRBV10-3	TRBD2	CAISEGAGGALNEQFF	TGTGCCATCAGTGAAGGGGCGGGGGGTGCCCTGAATGAGCAGTTCTTC
TRBJ2-7	many	TRBV27	TRBD1	CASSLKTGLVEQYF	TGTGCCAGCAGTTTAAAGACAGGGTTAGTCGAGCAGTACTTC
TRBJ1-2	few	TRBV20-1	.	CSANTGDYGYTF	TGCAGTGCTAACACTGGGGACTATGGCTACACCTTC
TRBJ2-3	.	TRBV7-3	.	CASTPTRPTDTQYF	TGTGCCAGCACCCCAACCCGGCCCACAGATACGCAGTATTTT
TRBJ1-1	few	TRBV6-2/TRBV6-3	.	CASSHSTGLEDTEAFF	TGTGCCAGCAGTCACTCGACAGGACTCGAGGACACTGAAGCTTTCTTT
TRBJ1-2	.	TRBV7-2	TRBD1	CASSLGPKGGANGYTF	TGTGCCAGCAGCTTAGGCCCGAAAGGGGGCGCGAATGGCTACACCTTC
TRBJ1-2	.	TRBV5-1	.	CASSLDWGSANYGYTF	TGCGCCAGCAGCTTGGATTGGGGGTCCGCTAACTATGGCTACACCTTC